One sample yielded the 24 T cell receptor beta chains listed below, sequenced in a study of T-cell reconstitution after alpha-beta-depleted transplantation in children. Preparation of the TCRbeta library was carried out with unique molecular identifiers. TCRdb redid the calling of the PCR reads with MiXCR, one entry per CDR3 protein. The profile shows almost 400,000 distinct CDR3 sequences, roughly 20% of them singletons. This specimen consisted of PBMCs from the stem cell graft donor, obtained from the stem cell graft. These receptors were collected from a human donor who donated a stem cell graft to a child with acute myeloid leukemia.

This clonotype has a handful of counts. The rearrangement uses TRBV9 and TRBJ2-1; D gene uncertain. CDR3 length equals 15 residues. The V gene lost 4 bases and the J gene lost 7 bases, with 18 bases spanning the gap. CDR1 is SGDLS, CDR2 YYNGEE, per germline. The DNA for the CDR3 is TGTGCCAGCAGCTTTGGTGTCGCAGATGGAAATGAGCAGTTCTTC. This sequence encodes CASSFGVADGNEQFF.

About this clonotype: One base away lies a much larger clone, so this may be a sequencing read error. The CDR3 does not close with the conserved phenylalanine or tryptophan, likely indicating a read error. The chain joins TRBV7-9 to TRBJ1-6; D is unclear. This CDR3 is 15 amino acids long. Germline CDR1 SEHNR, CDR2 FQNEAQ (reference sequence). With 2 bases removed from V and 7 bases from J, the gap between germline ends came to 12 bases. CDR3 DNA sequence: TGTGCCAGCAGCTTACTGTCGGACCAAAATTCACCCCTCCACTGT. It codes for CASSLLSDQNSPLHC.

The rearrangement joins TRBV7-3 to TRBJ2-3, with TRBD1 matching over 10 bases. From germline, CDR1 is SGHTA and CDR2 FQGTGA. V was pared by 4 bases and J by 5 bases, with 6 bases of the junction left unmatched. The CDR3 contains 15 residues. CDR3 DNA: TGTGCCAGCAGCTCGTCGGGACAGGGGAGAGATACGCAGTATTTT. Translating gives CASSSSGQGRDTQYF.

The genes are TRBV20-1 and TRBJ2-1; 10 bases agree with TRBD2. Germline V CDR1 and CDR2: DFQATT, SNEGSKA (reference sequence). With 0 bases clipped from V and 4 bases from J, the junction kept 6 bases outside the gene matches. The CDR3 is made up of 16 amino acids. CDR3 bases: TGCAGTGCTAGAGATGATGGACTAGCGGTATACAATGAGCAGTTCTTC. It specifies CSARDDGLAVYNEQFF.

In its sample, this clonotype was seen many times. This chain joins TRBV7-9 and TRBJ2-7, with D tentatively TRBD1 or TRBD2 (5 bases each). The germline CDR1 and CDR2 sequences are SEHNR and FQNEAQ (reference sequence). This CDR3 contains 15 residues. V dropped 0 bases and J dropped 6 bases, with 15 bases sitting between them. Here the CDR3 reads CASSLAPGPGGEQYF. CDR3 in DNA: TGTGCCAGCAGCTTAGCACCGGGACCCGGAGGCGAGCAGTACTTC.

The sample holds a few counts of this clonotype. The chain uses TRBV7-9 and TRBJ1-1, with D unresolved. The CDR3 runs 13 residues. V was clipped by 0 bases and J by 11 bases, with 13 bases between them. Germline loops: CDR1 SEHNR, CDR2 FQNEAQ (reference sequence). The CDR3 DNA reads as TGTGCCAGCAGCTTAGCCGATCGGAGGGCGGCTTTCTTT. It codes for CASSLADRRAAFF.

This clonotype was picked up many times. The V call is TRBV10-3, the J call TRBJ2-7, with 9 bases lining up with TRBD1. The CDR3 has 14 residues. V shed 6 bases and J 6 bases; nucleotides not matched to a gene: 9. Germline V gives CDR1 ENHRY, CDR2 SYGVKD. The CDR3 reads CAIRQDRGLGEQYF. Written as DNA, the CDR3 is TGTGCCATCAGGCAGGACAGGGGCCTCGGCGAGCAGTACTTC.

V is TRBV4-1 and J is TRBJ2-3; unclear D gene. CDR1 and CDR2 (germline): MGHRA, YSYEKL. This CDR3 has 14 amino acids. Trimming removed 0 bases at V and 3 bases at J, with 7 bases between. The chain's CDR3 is CASSQDPRTDTQYF. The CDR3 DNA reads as TGCGCCAGCAGCCAAGATCCCAGAACAGATACGCAGTATTTT.

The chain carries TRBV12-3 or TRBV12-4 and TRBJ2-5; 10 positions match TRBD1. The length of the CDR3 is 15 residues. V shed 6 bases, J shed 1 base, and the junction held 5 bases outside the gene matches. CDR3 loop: CASRRDRGPQETQYF. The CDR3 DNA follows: TGTGCCAGCAGACGGGACAGGGGCCCCCAAGAGACCCAGTACTTC.

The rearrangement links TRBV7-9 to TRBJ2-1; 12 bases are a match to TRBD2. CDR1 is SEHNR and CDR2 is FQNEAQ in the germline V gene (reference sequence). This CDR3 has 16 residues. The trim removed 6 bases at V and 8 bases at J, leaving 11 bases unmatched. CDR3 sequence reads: CASRRAPSGRGYEQFF. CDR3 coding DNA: TGTGCCAGCAGAAGAGCCCCTAGCGGGAGGGGGTATGAGCAGTTCTTC.

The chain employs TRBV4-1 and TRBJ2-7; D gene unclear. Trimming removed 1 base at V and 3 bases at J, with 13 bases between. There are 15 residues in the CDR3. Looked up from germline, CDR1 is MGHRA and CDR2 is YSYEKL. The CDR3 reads CASSQGMFSLYEQYF. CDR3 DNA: TGCGCCAGCAGCCAAGGGATGTTTAGCCTCTACGAGCAGTACTTC.

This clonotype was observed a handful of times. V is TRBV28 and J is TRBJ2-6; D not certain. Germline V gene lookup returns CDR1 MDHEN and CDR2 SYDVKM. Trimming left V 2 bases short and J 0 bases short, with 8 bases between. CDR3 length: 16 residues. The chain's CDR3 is CASSLTSSSGANVLTF. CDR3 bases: TGTGCCAGCAGTTTAACGTCGAGCTCTGGGGCCAACGTCCTGACTTTC.

CDR3 region: CASSLQAGSTDTQYF. The CDR3 coding sequence is TGCGCCAGCAGCTTGCAAGCGGGAAGCACAGATACGCAGTATTTT. The chain joins TRBV5-1 to TRBJ2-3; the match to TRBD2 covers 7 bases. V lost 1 base and J lost 0; bases outside the gene matches: 2. The CDR3 sequence is 15 residues long. In germline, CDR1 is SGHRS, CDR2 YFSETQ.

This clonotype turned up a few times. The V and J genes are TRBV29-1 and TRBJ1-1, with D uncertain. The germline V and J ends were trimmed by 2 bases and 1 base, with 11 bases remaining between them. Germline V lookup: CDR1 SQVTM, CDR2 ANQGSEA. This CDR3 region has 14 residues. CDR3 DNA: TGCAGCGTTGAACGAGGCGGAGGGAACACTGAAGCTTTCTTT. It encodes CSVERGGGNTEAFF. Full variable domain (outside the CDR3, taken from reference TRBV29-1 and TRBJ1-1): SAVISQKPSRDICQRGTSLTIQCQVDSQVTMMFWYRQQPGQSLTLIATANQGSEATYESGFVIDKFPISRPNLTFSTLTVSNMSPEDSSIYLCSVERGGGNTEAFFGQGTRLTVV.

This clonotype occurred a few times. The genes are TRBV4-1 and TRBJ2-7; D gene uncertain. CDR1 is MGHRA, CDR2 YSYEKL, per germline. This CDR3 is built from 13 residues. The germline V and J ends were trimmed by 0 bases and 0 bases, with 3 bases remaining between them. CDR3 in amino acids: CASSQDLSYEQYF. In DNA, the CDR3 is TGCGCCAGCAGCCAAGATCTCTCCTACGAGCAGTACTTC.

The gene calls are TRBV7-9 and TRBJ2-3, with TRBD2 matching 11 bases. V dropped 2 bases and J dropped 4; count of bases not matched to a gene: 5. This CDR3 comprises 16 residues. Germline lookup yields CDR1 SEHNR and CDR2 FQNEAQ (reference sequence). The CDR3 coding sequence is TGTGCCAGCAGCTTATCTAGCGGGAGGTCATCAGATACGCAGTATTTT. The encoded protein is CASSLSSGRSSDTQYF.

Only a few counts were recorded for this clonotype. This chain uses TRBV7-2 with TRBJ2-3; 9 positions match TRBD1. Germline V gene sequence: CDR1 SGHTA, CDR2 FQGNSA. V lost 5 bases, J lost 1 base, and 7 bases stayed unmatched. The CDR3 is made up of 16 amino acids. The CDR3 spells CASSVIQGARTDTQYF. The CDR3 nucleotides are TGTGCCAGCAGCGTAATACAGGGGGCCCGCACAGATACGCAGTATTTT.

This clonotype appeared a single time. CDR3 in DNA: TGCGCCAGCAGCTTGTCGGGAGACTCCAGGGCCAACGTCCTGACTTTC. Protein: CASSLSGDSRANVLTF. The chain couples TRBV5-1 to TRBJ2-6, with a possible D match to TRBD2 (6 bases). The CDR3 runs 16 residues. V gave up 1 base and J gave up 5 bases, with 13 bases separating them. Germline lookup yields CDR1 SGHRS and CDR2 YFSETQ.

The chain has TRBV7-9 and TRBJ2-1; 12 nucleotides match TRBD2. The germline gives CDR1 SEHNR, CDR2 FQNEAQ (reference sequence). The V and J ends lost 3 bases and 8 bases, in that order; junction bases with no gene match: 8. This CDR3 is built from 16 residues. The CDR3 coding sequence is TGTGCCAGCAGCTTTTCTGGGCTAGCGGGAGGGGATGAGCAGTTCTTC. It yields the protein CASSFSGLAGGDEQFF.

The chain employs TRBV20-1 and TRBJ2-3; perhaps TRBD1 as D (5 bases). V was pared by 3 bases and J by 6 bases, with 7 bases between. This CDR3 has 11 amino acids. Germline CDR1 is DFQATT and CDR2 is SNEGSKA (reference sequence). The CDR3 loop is CSARKGDTQYF. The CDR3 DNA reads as TGCAGTGCTAGGAAGGGGGATACGCAGTATTTT.

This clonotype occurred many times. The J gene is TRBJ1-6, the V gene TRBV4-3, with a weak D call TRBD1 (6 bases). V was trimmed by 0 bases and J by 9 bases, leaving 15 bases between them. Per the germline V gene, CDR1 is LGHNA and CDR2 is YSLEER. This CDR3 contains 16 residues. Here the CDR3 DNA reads TGCGCCAGCAGCCAAGATATAGGACAGCTCCCTTCACCCCTCCACTTT. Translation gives CASSQDIGQLPSPLHF.

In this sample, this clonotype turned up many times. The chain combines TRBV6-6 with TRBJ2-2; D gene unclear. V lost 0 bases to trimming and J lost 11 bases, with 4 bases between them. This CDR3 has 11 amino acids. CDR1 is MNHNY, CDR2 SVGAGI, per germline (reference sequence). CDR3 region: CASSYSAELFF. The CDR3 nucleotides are TGTGCCAGCAGTTACTCCGCCGAGCTGTTTTTT.

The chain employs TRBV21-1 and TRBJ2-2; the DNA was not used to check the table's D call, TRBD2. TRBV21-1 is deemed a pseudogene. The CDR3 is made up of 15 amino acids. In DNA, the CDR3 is TGTGCCAGCAGCAAGTACGCGGGGGGTACCGGGGAGCTGTTTTTT. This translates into CASSKYAGGTGELFF.

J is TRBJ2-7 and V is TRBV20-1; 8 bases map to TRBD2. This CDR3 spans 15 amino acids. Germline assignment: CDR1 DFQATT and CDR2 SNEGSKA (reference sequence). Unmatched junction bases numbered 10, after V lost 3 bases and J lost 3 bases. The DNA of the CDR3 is TGCAGTGCTAGCCCCAGACCGGGACTAGACTACGAGCAGTACTTC. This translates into CSASPRPGLDYEQYF.